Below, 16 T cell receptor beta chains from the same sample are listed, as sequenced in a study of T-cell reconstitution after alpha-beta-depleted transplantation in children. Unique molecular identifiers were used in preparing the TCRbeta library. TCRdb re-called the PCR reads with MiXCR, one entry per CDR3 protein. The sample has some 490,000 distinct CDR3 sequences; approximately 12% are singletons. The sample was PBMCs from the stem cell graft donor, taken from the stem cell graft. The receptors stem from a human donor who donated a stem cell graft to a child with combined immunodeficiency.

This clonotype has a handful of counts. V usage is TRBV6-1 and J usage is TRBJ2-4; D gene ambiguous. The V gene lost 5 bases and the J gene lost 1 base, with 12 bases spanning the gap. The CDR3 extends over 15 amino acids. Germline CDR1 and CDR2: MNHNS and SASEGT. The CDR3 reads CASSPLILAKNIQYF. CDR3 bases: TGTGCCAGCAGTCCCCTGATCCTGGCCAAAAACATTCAGTACTTC.

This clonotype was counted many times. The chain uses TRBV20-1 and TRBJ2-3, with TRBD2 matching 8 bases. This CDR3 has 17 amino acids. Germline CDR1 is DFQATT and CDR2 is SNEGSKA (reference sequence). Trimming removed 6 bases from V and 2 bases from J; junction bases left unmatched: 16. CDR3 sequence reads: CSAGASGGEINTDTQYF. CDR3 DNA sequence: TGCAGTGCGGGAGCCAGCGGGGGAGAAATAAACACAGATACGCAGTATTTT.

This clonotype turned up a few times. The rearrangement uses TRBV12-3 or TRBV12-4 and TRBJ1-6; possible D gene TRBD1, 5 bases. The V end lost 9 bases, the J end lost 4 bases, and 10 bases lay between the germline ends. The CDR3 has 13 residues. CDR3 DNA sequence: TGTGCCAGTGGTGGGGGTTATAATTCACCCCTCCACTTT. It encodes CASGGGYNSPLHF.

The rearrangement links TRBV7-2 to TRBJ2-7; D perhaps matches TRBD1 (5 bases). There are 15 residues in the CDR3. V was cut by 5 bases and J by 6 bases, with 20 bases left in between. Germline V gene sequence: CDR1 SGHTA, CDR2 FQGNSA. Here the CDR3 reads CASSPRAGRVGEQYF. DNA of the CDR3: TGTGCCAGCAGCCCCCGGGCCGGCAGGGTCGGCGAGCAGTACTTC.

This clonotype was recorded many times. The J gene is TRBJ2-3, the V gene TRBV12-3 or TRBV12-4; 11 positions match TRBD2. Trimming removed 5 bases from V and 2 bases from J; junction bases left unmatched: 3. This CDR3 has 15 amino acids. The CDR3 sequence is CASSQGLAATDTQYF. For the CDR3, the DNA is TGTGCCAGCAGTCAGGGACTAGCGGCCACAGATACGCAGTATTTT.

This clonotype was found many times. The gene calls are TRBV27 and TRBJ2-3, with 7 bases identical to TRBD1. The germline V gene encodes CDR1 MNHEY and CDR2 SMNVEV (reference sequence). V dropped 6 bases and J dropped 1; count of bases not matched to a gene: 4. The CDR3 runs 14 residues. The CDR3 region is CASSPGQGTDTQYF. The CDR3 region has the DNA TGTGCCAGCAGCCCAGGACAGGGCACAGATACGCAGTATTTT.

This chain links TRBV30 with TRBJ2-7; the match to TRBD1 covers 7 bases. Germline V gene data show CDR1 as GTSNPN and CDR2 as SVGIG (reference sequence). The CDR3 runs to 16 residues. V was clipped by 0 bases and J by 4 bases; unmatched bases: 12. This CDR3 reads CAWSVLGTVLTYEQYF. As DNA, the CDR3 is TGTGCCTGGAGTGTACTAGGGACAGTTCTTACATACGAGCAGTACTTC.

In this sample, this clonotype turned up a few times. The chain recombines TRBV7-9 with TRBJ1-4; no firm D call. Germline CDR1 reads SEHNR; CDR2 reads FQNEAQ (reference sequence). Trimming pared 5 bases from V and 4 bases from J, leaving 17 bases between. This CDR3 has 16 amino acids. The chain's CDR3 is CASSTLRGGLNEKLFF. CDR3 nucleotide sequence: TGTGCCAGCAGCACACTCCGGGGTGGCCTTAATGAAAAACTGTTTTTT.

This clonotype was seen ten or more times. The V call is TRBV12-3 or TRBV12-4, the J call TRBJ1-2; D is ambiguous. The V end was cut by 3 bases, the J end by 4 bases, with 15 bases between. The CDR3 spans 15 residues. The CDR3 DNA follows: TGTGCCAGCAGTTTCCGGGCCCATGACCCCTATGGCTACACCTTC. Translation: CASSFRAHDPYGYTF.

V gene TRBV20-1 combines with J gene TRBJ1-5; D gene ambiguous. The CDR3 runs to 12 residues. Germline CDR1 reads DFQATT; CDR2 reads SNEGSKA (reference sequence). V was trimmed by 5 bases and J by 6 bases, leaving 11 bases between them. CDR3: CSAPDAGQPQHF. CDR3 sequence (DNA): TGCAGTGCTCCGGACGCGGGTCAGCCCCAGCATTTT.

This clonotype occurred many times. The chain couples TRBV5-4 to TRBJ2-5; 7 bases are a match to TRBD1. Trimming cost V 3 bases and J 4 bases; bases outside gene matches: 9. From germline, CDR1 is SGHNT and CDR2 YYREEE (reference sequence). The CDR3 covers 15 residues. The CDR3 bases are TGTGCCAGCAGCTCCGAGGGAAACAGGGGAGAGACCCAGTACTTC. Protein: CASSSEGNRGETQYF.

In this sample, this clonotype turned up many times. The CDR3 sequence: CASSPDRPTDTQYF. The CDR3 region has the DNA TGTGCCAGCAGCCCTGACAGACCCACAGATACGCAGTATTTT. The genes are TRBV7-9 and TRBJ2-3, with a tentative D call TRBD1 (5 bases). CDR1 is SEHNR and CDR2 is FQNEAQ in the germline V gene (reference sequence). The CDR3 contains 14 residues. V lost 5 bases to trimming and J lost 2 bases, with 11 bases between them.

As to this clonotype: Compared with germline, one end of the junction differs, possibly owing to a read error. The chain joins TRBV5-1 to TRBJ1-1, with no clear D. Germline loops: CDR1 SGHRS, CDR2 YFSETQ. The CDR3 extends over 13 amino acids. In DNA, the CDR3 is TGCGCCAGCAGCTTTCAACCGGGCACTGAACCTTTCTTT. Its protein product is CASSFQPGTEPFF.

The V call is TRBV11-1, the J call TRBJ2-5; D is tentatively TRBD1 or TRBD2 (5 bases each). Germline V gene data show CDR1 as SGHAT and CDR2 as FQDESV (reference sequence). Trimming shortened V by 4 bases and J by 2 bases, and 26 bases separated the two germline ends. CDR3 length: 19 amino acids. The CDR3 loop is CASSYEPEIRDGPQETQYF. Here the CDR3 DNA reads TGTGCCAGCAGCTACGAACCAGAAATTAGGGACGGCCCACAAGAGACCCAGTACTTC.

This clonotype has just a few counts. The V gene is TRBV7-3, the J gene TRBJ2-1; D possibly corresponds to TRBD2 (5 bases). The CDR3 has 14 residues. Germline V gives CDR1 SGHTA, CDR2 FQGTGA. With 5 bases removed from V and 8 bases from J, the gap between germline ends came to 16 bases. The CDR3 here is CASSLQEANYEQFF. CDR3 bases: TGTGCCAGCAGCCTCCAGGAGGCTAATTATGAGCAGTTCTTC.

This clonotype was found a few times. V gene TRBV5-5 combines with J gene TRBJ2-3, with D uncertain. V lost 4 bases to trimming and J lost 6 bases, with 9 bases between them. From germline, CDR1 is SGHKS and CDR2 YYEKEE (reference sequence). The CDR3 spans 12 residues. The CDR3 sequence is CASSQVVDTQYF. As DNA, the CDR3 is TGTGCCAGCAGCCAAGTTGTCGATACGCAGTATTTT.